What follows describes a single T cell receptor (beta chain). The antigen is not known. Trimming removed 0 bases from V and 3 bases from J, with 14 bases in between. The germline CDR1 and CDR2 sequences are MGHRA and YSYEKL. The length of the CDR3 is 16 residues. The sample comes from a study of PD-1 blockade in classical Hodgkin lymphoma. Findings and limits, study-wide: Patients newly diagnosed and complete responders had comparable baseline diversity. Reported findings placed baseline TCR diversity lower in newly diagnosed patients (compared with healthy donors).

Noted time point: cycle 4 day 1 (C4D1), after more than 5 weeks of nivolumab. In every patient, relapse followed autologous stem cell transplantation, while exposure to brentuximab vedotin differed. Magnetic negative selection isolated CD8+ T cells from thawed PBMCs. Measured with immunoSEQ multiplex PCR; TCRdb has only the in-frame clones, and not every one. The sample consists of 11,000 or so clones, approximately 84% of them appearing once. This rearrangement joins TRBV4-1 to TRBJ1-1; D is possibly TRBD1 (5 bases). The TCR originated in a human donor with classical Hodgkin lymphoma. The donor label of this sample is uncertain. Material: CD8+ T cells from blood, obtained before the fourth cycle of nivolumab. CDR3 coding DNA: TGCGCCAGCAGCCAAGATCGGGGCTCTCCAGACACTGAAGCTTTCTTT. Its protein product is CASSQDRGSPDTEAFF.